Sequencing of this TCR beta chain was carried out in a study of cytomegalovirus exposure and HLA in healthy donors. Overall study results and limits: Certain sequence variants were highly shared and formed a cluster, and this cluster was likely a sequencing artifact.

As for this clone: Its antigen is unidentified.

Researchers ran the PCR with 60 Vbeta and 13 Jbeta primers. Profiled with immunoSEQ multiplex PCR; TCRdb holds only in-frame clones, not every one. The sample includes fewer than 200,000 clones, approximately 82% seen only once; the top ten take about 2.3%. CDR3 length: 14 amino acids. The V gene's germline CDR1 is SGHDT and CDR2 YYEEEE. Trimming took off 0 bases at V and 2 bases at J, with 8 bases between the two ends. V gene TRBV5-6 combines with J gene TRBJ1-2; a weak D match, TRBD1 (5 bases). The specimen sequenced was PBMCs. The source is a woman between 25 and 40 years old in good health and CMV-seronegative. This CDR3 reads CASSLVGQNYGYTF. CDR3 nucleotide sequence: TGTGCCAGCAGCTTGGTGGGGCAGAACTATGGCTACACCTTC.